Each of the 32 T cell receptor beta chains below was sequenced from the same sample in a study of Ad26.COV2.S vaccination and SARS-CoV-2 variants. Some clones are missing from TCRdb's copy, which holds only in-frame ones; the method was immunoSEQ multiplex PCR. The sample consists of 350,000 to 450,000 clones, roughly 81% of them appearing once. The treatment is: approximately 18 received Ad26.COV2.S at low or high dose, single or two shots; a few received placebo; per-sample allocation not given. Specimen acquisition occurred on day 63 following the initial vaccine or placebo injection. The sequencing here drew on peripheral blood, taken in a trial of Ad26.COV2.S vaccine versus placebo. The receptors originated from a person aged 18-60 years who received the Ad26.COV2.S COVID-19 vaccine or a placebo.

The genes are TRBV14 and TRBJ2-2; D gene unclear. V dropped 2 bases and J dropped 8 bases, with 6 bases sitting between them. Germline V gene data show CDR1 as SGHDN and CDR2 as FVKESK. This CDR3 has 12 residues. CDR3 DNA: TGTGCCAGCAGCCAAATGGGAGGGGAGCTGTTTTTT. This gives the protein CASSQMGGELFF. Combining the CDR3 with reference TRBV14 and TRBJ2-2 gives the whole variable domain EAGVTQFPSHSVIEKGQTVTLRCDPISGHDNLYWYRRVMGKEIKFLLHFVKESKQDESGMPNNRFLAERTGGTYSTLKVQPAELEDSGVYFCASSQMGGELFFGEGSRLTVL.

The chain couples TRBV20-1 to TRBJ2-3; no clear D gene. Germline-derived CDR1 and CDR2 are DFQATT and SNEGSKA (reference sequence). This CDR3 is built from 12 residues. Deletions cut 3 bases from V and 6 bases from J, with 10 bases between. The chain's CDR3 is CSASLAPDTQYF. The CDR3 DNA is TGCAGTGCTAGTTTAGCCCCGGATACGCAGTATTTT.

The gene calls are TRBV5-1 and TRBJ2-2; 13 positions agree with TRBD2. Per germline, CDR1 SGHRS and CDR2 YFSETQ. J gave up 0 bases and V 3 bases, and 2 bases lay outside the gene matches. This CDR3 is 17 amino acids long. CDR3 protein: CASSSGTSGANTGELFF. CDR3 in DNA: TGCGCCAGCAGCTCCGGGACTAGCGGGGCGAACACCGGGGAGCTGTTTTTT. Combining the CDR3 with reference TRBV5-1 and TRBJ2-2 gives the whole variable domain KAGVTQTPRYLIKTRGQQVTLSCSPISGHRSVSWYQQTPGQGLQFLFEYFSETQRNKGNFPGRFSGRQFSNSRSEMNVSTLELGDSALYLCASSSGTSGANTGELFFGEGSRLTVL.

The rearrangement links TRBV3-1 (or the pseudogene TRBV3-2) to TRBJ2-5; weak D call: TRBD1 (6 bases). CDR1 and CDR2 from the germline V gene are LGHDT and YNNKEL (reference sequence). This CDR3 contains 13 residues. The V end lost 4 bases, the J end lost 4 bases, and 10 bases lay between the germline ends. Here the CDR3 DNA reads TGTGCCAGCAGCCGAAACAGGGTAGAGACCCAGTACTTC. It yields the protein CASSRNRVETQYF.

This clone was counted only a few times. V is TRBV3-1 (or the pseudogene TRBV3-2) and J is TRBJ1-1; D gene unclear. The V gene's germline CDR1 is LGHDT and CDR2 YNNKEL (reference sequence). The CDR3 consists of 14 residues. V dropped 3 bases and J dropped 12 bases, with 20 bases sitting between them. This CDR3 is CASSQLGSGKEPFF. The DNA for the CDR3 is TGTGCCAGCAGCCAGCTCGGATCGGGGAAAGAACCTTTCTTT.

This chain joins TRBV30 and TRBJ1-5, with D hard to call. This CDR3 has 16 amino acids. V was shortened by 1 base and J by 4 bases, with 17 bases between the two germline ends. Germline-derived CDR1 and CDR2 are GTSNPN and SVGIG (reference sequence). In DNA form, the CDR3 reads TGTGCCTGGAGTGCCGCCATAGGGCGACGGAATCAGCCCCAGCATTTT. Translated, it gives CAWSAAIGRRNQPQHF.

The chain joins TRBV6-6 to TRBJ2-2, with D uncertain. The germline V gene encodes CDR1 MNHNY and CDR2 SVGAGI (reference sequence). This CDR3 spans 12 amino acids. V lost 8 bases to trimming and J lost 7 bases, with 11 bases between them. The CDR3 is CASSTARGELFF. The CDR3 coding sequence is TGTGCCAGCTCCACCGCACGCGGGGAGCTGTTTTTT.

As concerns this clone: The sample carries other DNA sequences with the same CDR3. The CDR3 loop reads CASSSSSPWAKRPANTGELFF. CDR3 coding DNA: TGTGCCAGCAGTTCCTCTTCTCCTTGGGCCAAGAGGCCGGCCAACACCGGGGAGCTGTTTTTT. The V gene is TRBV13, the J gene TRBJ2-2, with D uncertain. Germline-derived CDR1 and CDR2 are PRHDT and FYEKMQ (reference sequence). There are 21 residues in the CDR3. V was clipped by 6 bases and J by 2 bases, with 31 bases between them.

The V call is TRBV3-1 (or the pseudogene TRBV3-2), the J call TRBJ2-3, with D maybe TRBD1 (5 bases). Germline V gene lookup returns CDR1 LGHDT and CDR2 YNNKEL (reference sequence). This CDR3 has 13 amino acids. The V end lost 4 bases, the J end lost 4 bases, and 9 bases lay between the germline ends. The CDR3 region is CASSPREADTQYF. In DNA, the CDR3 is TGTGCCAGCAGCCCCAGGGAAGCAGATACGCAGTATTTT.

A few counts support this clone. The chain couples TRBV11-2 to TRBJ2-1; possibly TRBD2 for D (5 bases). Looked up from germline, CDR1 is SGHAT and CDR2 is FQNNGV. V lost 0 bases and J lost 7, with 13 bases in between. This CDR3 contains 15 residues. The CDR3 region is CASSLESLLGNEQFF. In DNA form, the CDR3 reads TGTGCCAGCAGCTTAGAGTCCCTACTAGGGAATGAGCAGTTCTTC.

The chain links TRBV12-3 or TRBV12-4 to TRBJ2-5; D remains ambiguous. The V and J ends lost 5 bases and 2 bases respectively, with 9 bases between them. CDR3 length: 13 residues. The CDR3 DNA is TGTGCCAGCAGTCAACAACAACAAGAGACCCAGTACTTC. Its translation is CASSQQQQETQYF.

This clone was seen more than once but under ten times. The rearrangement uses TRBV2 and TRBJ2-3; D not certain. The V and J ends lost 4 bases and 0 bases respectively, with 8 bases between them. Germline loops: CDR1 SNHLY, CDR2 FYNNEI. The CDR3 contains 14 residues. CDR3 loop: CASSGTQSTDTQYF. CDR3 DNA sequence: TGTGCCAGCAGTGGGACCCAGAGCACAGATACGCAGTATTTT.

V gene TRBV21-1 combines with J gene TRBJ2-3. TRBV21-1 is deemed a pseudogene. This CDR3 region has 13 residues. CDR3 nucleotides: TGTGCCAGCAGCCCCCCGGCAGAAGATACGCAGTATTTT. Translated, it gives CASSPPAEDTQYF.

This chain joins TRBV11-2 and TRBJ2-2; D remains unclear. The germline V gene encodes CDR1 SGHAT and CDR2 FQNNGV. V shed 0 bases and J shed 4 bases, with 3 bases lying between them. CDR3 size: 13 residues. CDR3 sequence (DNA): TGTGCCAGCAGCTTAGAGATCACCGGGGAGCTGTTTTTT. Encoded protein: CASSLEITGELFF.

This chain links TRBV13 with TRBJ2-7; a possible D gene is TRBD1 (7 bases). The CDR3 length is 16 residues. Trimming stripped 6 bases from V and 7 bases from J, with 25 bases between. Germline lookup yields CDR1 PRHDT and CDR2 FYEKMQ (reference sequence). The CDR3 spells CASSFYGGGALREQYF. The CDR3 DNA reads as TGTGCCAGCAGTTTTTATGGAGGGGGCGCACTTCGTGAGCAGTACTTC.

This chain links TRBV3-1 (or the pseudogene TRBV3-2) with TRBJ1-4; 9 bases align to TRBD1. Germline V CDR1 and CDR2: LGHDT, YNNKEL (reference sequence). This CDR3 contains 17 residues. The junction had 13 bases not matched to a gene; V was cut back by 5 bases and J by 6 bases. Written as DNA, the CDR3 is TGTGCCAGCAGCGCCCAAACAGGGGGCGCGTCGGATGAAAAACTGTTTTTT. Amino acid sequence: CASSAQTGGASDEKLFF.

The chain is built from TRBV6-4 and TRBJ2-2; TRBD2 matches at 13 bases. This CDR3 is built from 22 residues. V was pared by 2 bases and J by 2 bases, with 17 bases of the junction left unmatched. CDR1 and CDR2 (germline): MRHNA, SNTAGT. CDR3 DNA sequence: TGTGCCAGCAGTGACCCAAGCGAGGAAGGACTAGCGGGAGCAATAAACACCGGGGAGCTGTTTTTT. Protein product: CASSDPSEEGLAGAINTGELFF.

V gene TRBV16 combines with J gene TRBJ2-1; no clear D gene. The ends were cut back, 4 bases at V and 5 bases at J, with 18 bases in the middle. This CDR3 contains 16 residues. Germline V gene lookup returns CDR1 KGHSY and CDR2 FQNENV. The CDR3: CASSPSVTWPDNEQFF. Here the CDR3 DNA reads TGTGCCAGCAGCCCTTCTGTAACTTGGCCCGACAATGAGCAGTTCTTC.

The rearrangement joins TRBV2 to TRBJ1-5; possible D gene TRBD1, 6 bases. With 4 bases removed from V and 4 bases from J, the gap between germline ends came to 11 bases. The CDR3 sequence is 14 residues long. The germline V gene encodes CDR1 SNHLY and CDR2 FYNNEI. CDR3 DNA sequence: TGTGCCAGCAGTGGGGGGACATCTAATCAGCCCCAGCATTTT. Its translation: CASSGGTSNQPQHF.

Comments on this clone: At one end, the junction sequence differs from germline, possibly due to a read error. This chain joins TRBV6-5 and TRBJ2-1, with 7 bases that match TRBD2. Germline V gene data show CDR1 as MNHEY and CDR2 as SVGAGI. The CDR3 has 11 residues. This chain's CDR3 is CASRYGGGQFF. The CDR3 bases are TGTGCCAGCCGTTATGGGGGGGGGCAGTTCTTC.

This chain uses TRBV7-9 with TRBJ2-1, with 11 bases that match TRBD1. J lost 8 bases, V lost 5 bases, and 11 bases had no gene match. Per germline, CDR1 SEHNR and CDR2 FQNEAQ (reference sequence). CDR3 size: 16 residues. This chain's CDR3 is CASSELDRGRSYEQFF. CDR3 bases: TGTGCCAGCAGCGAATTGGACAGGGGGCGATCCTATGAGCAGTTCTTC.

This clone was counted once. The chain links TRBV4-3 to TRBJ2-2; 7 nucleotides line up with TRBD1. The CDR3 has 17 residues. Trimming removed 0 bases from V and 0 bases from J; junction bases left unmatched: 4. Germline CDR1 and CDR2: LGHNA and YSLEER. The CDR3 reads CASSQDTGQSNTGELFF. DNA for the CDR3: TGCGCCAGCAGCCAAGATACGGGACAGTCGAACACCGGGGAGCTGTTTTTT.

The chain carries TRBV28 and TRBJ1-6; D gene ambiguous. The V gene lost 5 bases and the J gene lost 3 bases, with 14 bases spanning the gap. CDR3 length equals 16 residues. Germline V gene lookup returns CDR1 MDHEN and CDR2 SYDVKM. The chain's CDR3 is CASSPPSGIYNSPLHF. CDR3 sequence (DNA): TGTGCCAGCAGTCCACCATCGGGAATCTATAATTCACCCCTCCACTTT.

V gene TRBV5-1 combines with J gene TRBJ2-5, with TRBD1 identical over 7 bases. The CDR3 runs to 15 residues. V lost 8 bases and J lost 4; bases outside the gene matches: 14. Germline assignment: CDR1 SGHRS and CDR2 YFSETQ. CDR3 loop: CASSVQGPIGETQYF. CDR3 sequence (DNA): TGCGCCAGTTCGGTACAGGGGCCTATCGGAGAGACCCAGTACTTC.

This rearrangement joins TRBV11-2 to TRBJ1-2; TRBD1 aligns across 10 bases. The CDR3 sequence is 15 residues long. The V segment lost 3 bases and the J segment 2 bases; nucleotides outside the gene matches: 3. Germline CDR1 and CDR2: SGHAT and FQNNGV. The CDR3 reads CASSFDRGRNYGYTF. The DNA of the CDR3 is TGTGCCAGCAGCTTTGACAGGGGGCGCAACTATGGCTACACCTTC. Looking up the rest from reference TRBV11-2 and TRBJ1-2 gives the full variable domain: EAGVAQSPRYKIIEKRQSVAFWCNPISGHATLYWYQQILGQGPKLLIQFQNNGVVDDSQLPKDRFSAERLKGVDSTLKIQPAKLEDSAVYLCASSFDRGRNYGYTFGSGTRLTVV.

The V and J genes are TRBV5-1 and TRBJ2-7, with TRBD2 matching 7 bases. Germline values: CDR1 SGHRS, CDR2 YFSETQ. The CDR3 is 13 residues long. Losses at the gene ends were 4 bases for V and 2 bases for J; bases not matched to a gene: 3. CDR3 protein: CASSHGLAYEQYF. As DNA, the CDR3 is TGCGCCAGCAGCCACGGACTAGCCTACGAGCAGTACTTC.

The CDR3, as DNA: TGTGCCAGCAGCGACCGGGTAGCGGTCACAGATACGCAGTATTTT. Translating gives CASSDRVAVTDTQYF. The chain carries TRBV3-1 (or the pseudogene TRBV3-2) and TRBJ2-3; TRBD2 is a possible D gene (6 bases). Between the trimmed V and J ends, which lost 5 bases and 2 bases, there was a span of 14 bases. This CDR3 is built from 15 residues. Germline CDR1 LGHDT, CDR2 YNNKEL (reference sequence).

The chain combines TRBV7-2 with TRBJ2-2; 10 positions match TRBD2. This CDR3 has 16 residues. The germline V gene has CDR1 SGHTA and CDR2 FQGNSA. V shed 4 bases, J shed 0 bases, and the junction held 2 bases outside the gene matches. CDR3 in amino acids: CASSSGLAANTGELFF. The CDR3 coding sequence is TGTGCCAGCAGCTCCGGACTAGCGGCGAACACCGGGGAGCTGTTTTTT.

The V gene is TRBV19, the J gene TRBJ2-7; 10 bases fit TRBD1. V was clipped by 6 bases and J by 2 bases; unmatched bases: 10. Germline V CDR1 and CDR2: LNHDA, SQIVND (reference sequence). The CDR3 is made up of 16 amino acids. The CDR3, as DNA: TGTGCCAGTAGCACCCTGTTCGGGACAGGGGCCTACGAGCAGTACTTC. This translates into CASSTLFGTGAYEQYF. Complete variable domain (other parts from reference TRBV19 and TRBJ2-7): DGGITQSPKYLFRKEGQNVTLSCEQNLNHDAMYWYRQDPGQGLRLIYYSQIVNDFQKGDIAEGYSVSREKKESFPLTVTSAQKNPTAFYLCASSTLFGTGAYEQYFGPGTRLTVT.

This clone occurred a few times. This sequence joins TRBV5-1 and TRBJ1-3, with unresolved D. This CDR3 spans 15 amino acids. The V gene lost 4 bases and the J gene lost 4 bases, with 15 bases spanning the gap. CDR1 is SGHRS and CDR2 is YFSETQ in the germline V gene. CDR3 amino acids: CASSIGSRAGNTIYF. DNA of the CDR3: TGCGCCAGCAGCATAGGCTCAAGAGCCGGAAACACCATATATTTT.

The gene calls are TRBV6-2 or TRBV6-3 and TRBJ1-6, with TRBD1 matching over 7 bases. Looked up from germline, CDR1 is MNHEY and CDR2 is SVGEGT. The length of the CDR3 is 16 residues. After removal of 6 bases from V and 7 bases from J, the junction contained 12 bases not matched to a gene. In nucleotides, the CDR3 is TGTGCCAGCAGCATTTCCTCGGGGACAGTAAATTCACCCCTCCACTTT. Amino acids: CASSISSGTVNSPLHF.

The chain recombines TRBV3-1 (or the pseudogene TRBV3-2) with TRBJ1-4; weak D call: TRBD1 (6 bases). The germline V gene has CDR1 LGHDT and CDR2 YNNKEL (reference sequence). The CDR3 has 16 residues. V was shortened by 3 bases and J by 0 bases, with 11 bases between the two germline ends. Here the CDR3 reads CASSQDGTTTNEKLFF. The CDR3 coding sequence is TGTGCCAGCAGCCAGGACGGGACAACAACTAATGAAAAACTGTTTTTT.